The clone carrying this T cell receptor beta chain was found once. These data come from a study of blood T cell repertoires in COVID-19. The wider study: Samples representing acute and convalescent COVID-19 were sourced from the United States, Italy and Spain. PBMCs, B-cell-depleted T cells, or T cells provided the cDNA or gDNA that made up the material.

The CDR3 consists of 14 residues. Germline CDR1 is MNHEY and CDR2 is SVGEGT. Trimming shortened V by 6 bases and J by 1 base, and 12 bases separated the two germline ends. Original processing methods: Amplifying reference gene primers gave estimates of nucleated cell counts. TCRdb's copy holds only in-frame clones and misses some; the assay was immunoSEQ multiplex PCR. For V, J and clone size, that table is used; D and trimming come from the DNA. Found here are a few hundred thousand clones, 84% of them singletons; the top ten hold less than 10%. The receptor's source is a human donor in a cohort sampled during active COVID-19. Sequencing was done on a sample of peripheral blood. This chain uses TRBV6-2 or TRBV6-3 with TRBJ1-1, with D hard to call. As DNA, the CDR3 is TGTGCCAGCAGCCCCAGGACTGGGAACACTGAAGCTTTCTTT. This sequence encodes CASSPRTGNTEAFF.